A selection of T cell receptor beta chains follows, all from one sample in a study of T cell clones after liver transplantation. Measured with immunoSEQ multiplex PCR; TCRdb has only the in-frame clones, and not every one. The sample lists approximately 51,000 clones; 55% to 85% were seen once. Sample: CD4+ T cells from blood, taken 54 months after liver transplant. The receptors were sampled from a human patient who received a liver transplant. Among the T cells, some may be from the graft donor. Both conserved end residues are part of each CDR3. The order of the fields is D gene, clone size, J gene, V gene, CDR3 DNA, CDR3 protein. A D gene is named only where the DNA matches it firmly. The size field is filled for only some rows; it gives once, few, many or a size class.

d_call: NA; clone_size: NA; j_call: TRBJ1-2; v_call: TRBV15; cdr3_nt: TGTGCCACCAGCAGAGAAGGTGCGGGGTCCCATGGCTACACCTTC; cdr3_aa: CATSREGAGSHGYTF
d_call: NA; clone_size: NA; j_call: TRBJ2-3; v_call: TRBV11-3; cdr3_nt: TGTGCCAGCAGCTCCCTCGGGGGCCTGGCAGATACGCAGTATTTT; cdr3_aa: CASSSLGGLADTQYF
d_call: NA; clone_size: NA; j_call: TRBJ2-2; v_call: TRBV11-1; cdr3_nt: TGTGCCAGCAGTAGTCGCAGGGGACACACCGGGGAGCTGTTTTTT; cdr3_aa: CASSSRRGHTGELFF
d_call: NA; clone_size: NA; j_call: TRBJ1-1; v_call: TRBV5-1; cdr3_nt: TGCGCCAGCAGCTTGGAAGTGAACACTGAAGCTTTCTTT; cdr3_aa: CASSLEVNTEAFF
d_call: TRBD1; clone_size: NA; j_call: TRBJ2-7; v_call: TRBV10-3; cdr3_nt: TGTGCCATCAGTGAGCCTAGGACAGGGGTGCAGGAGCAGTACTTC; cdr3_aa: CAISEPRTGVQEQYF
d_call: TRBD2; clone_size: NA; j_call: TRBJ2-7; v_call: TRBV27; cdr3_nt: TGTGCCAGCAGCCGAGAGCGGGGGGGCAGAAACGAGCAGTACTTC; cdr3_aa: CASSRERGGRNEQYF
d_call: TRBD1; clone_size: NA; j_call: TRBJ1-5; v_call: TRBV19; cdr3_nt: TGTGCCAGTAGTAACCGGGACAGGGGTTGGGATCAGCCCCAGCATTTT; cdr3_aa: CASSNRDRGWDQPQHF
d_call: NA; clone_size: NA; j_call: TRBJ1-3; v_call: TRBV7-3; cdr3_nt: TGTGCCAGCAGCCCTCAAAACGGTGGAAACACCATATATTTT; cdr3_aa: CASSPQNGGNTIYF
d_call: TRBD1; clone_size: NA; j_call: TRBJ2-2; v_call: TRBV11-3; cdr3_nt: TGTGCCAGCAGCCGGGACAGGGGGTTTGCCGGGGAGCTGTTTTTT; cdr3_aa: CASSRDRGFAGELFF
d_call: NA; clone_size: NA; j_call: TRBJ1-1; v_call: TRBV2; cdr3_nt: TGTGCCAGCAAGAGCCAAACGAACACTGAAGCTTTCTTT; cdr3_aa: CASKSQTNTEAFF
d_call: NA; clone_size: NA; j_call: TRBJ1-1; v_call: TRBV11-2; cdr3_nt: TGTGCCAGCAGCTTAGGTTTCGGCACTGAAGCTTTCTTT; cdr3_aa: CASSLGFGTEAFF
d_call: TRBD1; clone_size: NA; j_call: TRBJ1-2; v_call: TRBV19; cdr3_nt: TGTGCCAGTAGGATGACAGGGGGTGGTGGCTACACCTTC; cdr3_aa: CASRMTGGGGYTF
d_call: NA; clone_size: NA; j_call: TRBJ1-5; v_call: TRBV16; cdr3_nt: TGTGCCAGCAGCCAATTAAGGGGGAACAATCAGCCCCAGCATTTT; cdr3_aa: CASSQLRGNNQPQHF
d_call: TRBD1; clone_size: NA; j_call: TRBJ1-1; v_call: TRBV19; cdr3_nt: TGTGCCAGTTCCGGACAGGCGACAAAACTGAACACTGAAGCTTTCTTT; cdr3_aa: CASSGQATKLNTEAFF
d_call: TRBD1; clone_size: NA; j_call: TRBJ2-7; v_call: TRBV7-2; cdr3_nt: TGTGCCAGCAGCACCGGACAGGGGGTATCCTACGAGCAGTACTTC; cdr3_aa: CASSTGQGVSYEQYF
d_call: NA; clone_size: once; j_call: TRBJ1-3; v_call: TRBV28; cdr3_nt: TGTGCCAGCAGTTTAGCGCAGACCTCTGGAAACACCATATATTTT; cdr3_aa: CASSLAQTSGNTIYF
d_call: NA; clone_size: NA; j_call: TRBJ1-5; v_call: TRBV6-4; cdr3_nt: TGTGCCAGCAGTGAGACAGGCAATCAGCCCCAGCATTTT; cdr3_aa: CASSETGNQPQHF
d_call: TRBD1; clone_size: NA; j_call: TRBJ2-7; v_call: TRBV6-5; cdr3_nt: TGTGCCAGCAGCTCGATCGACAGGGGAGCCGAGCAGTACTTC; cdr3_aa: CASSSIDRGAEQYF
d_call: NA; clone_size: few; j_call: TRBJ1-5; v_call: TRBV4-1; cdr3_nt: TGCGCCAGCAGCCAAGTTGGGGGGGCTCGGAGCAATCAGCCCCAGCATTTT; cdr3_aa: CASSQVGGARSNQPQHF
d_call: TRBD2; clone_size: NA; j_call: TRBJ2-2; v_call: TRBV6-5; cdr3_nt: TGTGCCAGCAGGGGGAGGGCTACCACCGGGGAGCTGTTTTTT; cdr3_aa: CASRGRATTGELFF